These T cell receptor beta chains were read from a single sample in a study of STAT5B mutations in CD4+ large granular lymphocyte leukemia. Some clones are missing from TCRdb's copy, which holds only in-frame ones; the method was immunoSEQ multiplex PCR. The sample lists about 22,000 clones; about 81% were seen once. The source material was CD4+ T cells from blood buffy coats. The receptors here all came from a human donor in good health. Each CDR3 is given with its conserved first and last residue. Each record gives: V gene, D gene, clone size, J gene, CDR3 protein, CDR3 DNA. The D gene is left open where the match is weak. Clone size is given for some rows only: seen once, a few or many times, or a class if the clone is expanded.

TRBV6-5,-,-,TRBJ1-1,CASSYSGTGNTEAFF,TGTGCCAGCAGTTACTCAGGTACAGGGAACACTGAAGCTTTCTTT
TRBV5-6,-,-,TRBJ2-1,CASSLDVLGSNEQFF,TGTGCCAGCAGCTTGGATGTTCTGGGGTCCAATGAGCAGTTCTTC
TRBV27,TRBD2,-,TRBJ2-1,CASRRYAGGSPEQFF,TGTGCCAGCAGGAGATACGCGGGAGGAAGCCCTGAGCAGTTCTTC
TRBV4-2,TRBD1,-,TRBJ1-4,CASSQGQGNEKLFF,TGTGCCAGCAGCCAAGGACAGGGTAATGAAAAACTGTTTTTT
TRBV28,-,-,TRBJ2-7,CASSFRDTYDEQYF,TGTGCCAGCAGTTTCCGGGACACGTATGACGAGCAGTACTTC
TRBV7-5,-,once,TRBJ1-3,CVRSLANRGSCSGNTIYF,TGTGTCAGAAGCTTAGCCAATCGGGGGTCCTGCTCTGGAAACACCATATATTTT
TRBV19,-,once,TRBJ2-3,CASSPGVRIDTQYF,TGTGCCAGTAGTCCGGGGGTGAGGATAGATACGCAGTATTTT
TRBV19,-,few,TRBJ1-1,CASSNDGEAFF,TGTGCCAGTAGTAACGACGGTGAAGCTTTCTTT
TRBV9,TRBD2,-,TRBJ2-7,CASSAGLAGPVSYEQYF,TGTGCCAGCAGCGCGGGACTAGCGGGCCCTGTCTCCTACGAGCAGTACTTC
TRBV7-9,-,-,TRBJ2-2,CASSWRQIGELFF,TGTGCCAGCAGTTGGAGACAGATCGGGGAGCTGTTTTTT
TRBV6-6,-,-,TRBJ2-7,CASSVQQIGVYEQYF,TGTGCCAGCAGTGTTCAGCAGATTGGCGTCTACGAGCAGTACTTC
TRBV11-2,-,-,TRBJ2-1,CASSLERSGSNEQFF,TGTGCCAGCAGCTTAGAGAGGAGTGGGTCGAATGAGCAGTTCTTC
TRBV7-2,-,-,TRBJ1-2,CASSLSRDEYGYTF,TGTGCCAGCAGCTTATCCCGGGATGAATATGGCTACACCTTC
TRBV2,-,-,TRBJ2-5,CASSERWTGKETQYF,TGTGCCAGCAGTGAACGATGGACGGGGAAAGAGACCCAGTACTTC
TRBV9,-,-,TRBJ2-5,CASSVAEGVGETQYF,TGTGCCAGCAGCGTAGCTGAGGGTGTCGGGGAGACCCAGTACTTC
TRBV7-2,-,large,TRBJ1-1,CASSLLGQNEAFF,TGTGCCAGCAGCTTATTGGGGCAGAATGAAGCTTTCTTT
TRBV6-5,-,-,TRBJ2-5,CASRKRREETQYF,TGTGCCAGCAGAAAAAGGCGAGAAGAGACCCAGTACTTC
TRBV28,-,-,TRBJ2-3,CASSSQRGADTQYF,TGTGCCAGCAGTTCTCAGAGAGGGGCAGATACGCAGTATTTT
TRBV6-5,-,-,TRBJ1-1,CASSYSNGFGTEAFF,TGTGCCAGCAGTTACTCGAATGGATTTGGCACTGAAGCTTTCTTT
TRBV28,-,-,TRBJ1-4,CASSLFGTATNEKLFF,TGTGCCAGCAGTTTATTCGGGACGGCAACTAATGAAAAACTGTTTTTT
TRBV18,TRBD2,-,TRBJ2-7,CASSPRLAGAYEQYF,TGTGCCAGCTCACCAAGGCTAGCGGGAGCTTACGAGCAGTACTTC
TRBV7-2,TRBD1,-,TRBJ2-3,CASSQTGANTDTQYF,TGTGCCAGCAGCCAGACAGGGGCGAACACAGATACGCAGTATTTT
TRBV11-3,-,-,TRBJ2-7,CASSIRDPLGRQYF,TGTGCCAGCAGCATACGGGACCCCCTCGGCCGACAGTACTTC
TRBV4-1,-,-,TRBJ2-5,CASSRGGLETQYF,TGCGCCAGCAGCCGAGGGGGGCTCGAGACCCAGTACTTC
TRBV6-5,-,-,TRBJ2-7,CASSYLSEQYF,TGTGCCAGCAGTTACCTCAGTGAGCAGTACTTC
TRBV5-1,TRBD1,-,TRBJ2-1,CASSLPGTGNNEQFF,TGCGCCAGCAGCTTGCCGGGGACAGGGAACAATGAGCAGTTCTTC
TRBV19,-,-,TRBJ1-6,CASSIRHDGNSPLHF,TGTGCCAGTAGTATTAGACACGACGGGAATTCACCCCTCCACTTT
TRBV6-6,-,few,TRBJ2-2,CASRISRANTGELFF,TGTGCCAGCAGGATATCCAGAGCGAACACCGGGGAGCTGTTTTTT
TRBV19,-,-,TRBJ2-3,CASRNMDAADTQYF,TGTGCCAGTAGAAACATGGATGCGGCAGATACGCAGTATTTT
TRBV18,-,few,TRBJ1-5,CASSPGPNQPQHF,TGTGCCAGCTCACCAGGCCCCAATCAGCCCCAGCATTTT
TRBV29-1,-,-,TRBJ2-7,CSVRSSGRHEQYF,TGCAGCGTTCGCTCCTCCGGGAGACACGAGCAGTACTTC
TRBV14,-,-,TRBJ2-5,CASSHSETQYF,TGTGCCAGCAGCCATTCCGAGACCCAGTACTTC
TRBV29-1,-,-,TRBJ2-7,CSVSLSYEQYF,TGCAGCGTTTCCCTCAGCTACGAGCAGTACTTC
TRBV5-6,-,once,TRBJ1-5,CASSLRQIRGGQPQHF,TGTGCCAGCAGCCTTCGACAAATTAGGGGGGGACAGCCCCAGCATTTT
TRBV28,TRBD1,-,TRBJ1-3,CASIPGAGGGNTIYF,TGTGCCAGCATCCCGGGGGCAGGGGGTGGAAACACCATATATTTT
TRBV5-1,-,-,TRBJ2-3,CASSLSTGQNTQYF,TGCGCCAGCAGCTTATCAACCGGACAAAATACGCAGTATTTT
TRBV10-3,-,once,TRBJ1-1,CAISEAGHSNTEAFF,TGTGCCATCAGTGAGGCCGGACATTCGAACACTGAAGCTTTCTTT
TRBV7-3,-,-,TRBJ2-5,CASSFSVGRGETQYF,TGTGCCAGCAGCTTTAGTGTTGGTCGTGGGGAGACCCAGTACTTC
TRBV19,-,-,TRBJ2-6,CASSIRGTGANVLTF,TGTGCCAGTAGTATACGGGGGACTGGGGCCAACGTCCTGACTTTC
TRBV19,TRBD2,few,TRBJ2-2,CASSLGLAGGPNTGELFF,TGTGCCAGTAGTCTGGGACTAGCGGGAGGGCCCAACACCGGGGAGCTGTTTTTT
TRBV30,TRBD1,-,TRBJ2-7,CAWRRGQGAYEQYF,TGTGCCTGGAGAAGAGGACAGGGGGCTTACGAGCAGTACTTC
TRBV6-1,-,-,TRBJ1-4,CASSAIGNNEKLFF,TGTGCCAGCAGTGCGATTGGAAATAATGAAAAACTGTTTTTT
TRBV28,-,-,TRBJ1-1,CASSFLQGMNTEAFF,TGTGCCAGCAGTTTCTTACAGGGCATGAACACTGAAGCTTTCTTT
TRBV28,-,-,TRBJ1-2,CASTHSPRGYYGYTF,TGTGCCAGCACTCATTCTCCCAGGGGCTACTATGGCTACACCTTC
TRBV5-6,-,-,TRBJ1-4,CASSLGHTGEKLFF,TGTGCCAGCAGCTTGGGCCACACGGGGGAAAAACTGTTTTTT
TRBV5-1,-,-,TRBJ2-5,CASSLVPGVQETQYF,TGCGCCAGCAGCTTGGTACCAGGGGTGCAAGAGACCCAGTACTTC
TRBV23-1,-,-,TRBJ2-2,CASSQVEEGYNTGELFF,TGCGCCAGCAGTCAAGTAGAGGAGGGGTATAACACCGGGGAGCTGTTTTTT
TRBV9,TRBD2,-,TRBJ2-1,CASSTGRGSGTLYNEQFF,TGTGCCAGCTCAACCGGAAGGGGTAGCGGGACCCTCTACAATGAGCAGTTCTTC
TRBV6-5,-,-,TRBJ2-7,CASSLDSSFDEQYF,TGTGCCAGCAGTCTGGACAGTTCTTTCGACGAGCAGTACTTC
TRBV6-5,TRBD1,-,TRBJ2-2,CASSLRTGRNTGELFF,TGTGCCAGCAGTTTGCGGACAGGGCGTAACACCGGGGAGCTGTTTTTT
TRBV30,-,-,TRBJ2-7,CAWSRSGLSYEQYF,TGTGCCTGGTCGAGGAGCGGCCTGTCCTACGAGCAGTACTTC
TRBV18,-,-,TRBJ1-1,CASSPLAGENTEAFF,TGTGCCAGCTCACCTCTCGCCGGGGAGAACACTGAAGCTTTCTTT
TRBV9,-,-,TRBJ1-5,CASSARGLDQPQHF,TGTGCCAGCAGCGCTAGGGGGTTGGATCAGCCCCAGCATTTT
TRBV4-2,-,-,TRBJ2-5,CASSQVGSQETQYF,TGTGCCAGCAGCCAAGTGGGCAGCCAAGAGACCCAGTACTTC
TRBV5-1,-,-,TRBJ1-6,CASSLNELGPGSPLHF,TGCGCCAGCAGCTTGAATGAGTTGGGGCCGGGATCACCCCTCCACTTT
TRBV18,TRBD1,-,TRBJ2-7,CASSPTRTGTYEQYF,TGTGCCAGCTCACCAACCAGGACAGGGACCTACGAGCAGTACTTC
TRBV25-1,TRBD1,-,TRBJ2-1,CASSDPTGTYNEQFF,TGTGCCAGCAGTGATCCGACAGGGACCTACAATGAGCAGTTCTTC
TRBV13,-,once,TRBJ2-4,CASSLEGTGKNIQYF,TGTGCCAGCAGCTTAGAAGGAACAGGGAAAAACATTCAGTACTTC
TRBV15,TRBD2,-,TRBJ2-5,CATSSSKREPQETQYF,TGTGCCACCAGCAGCTCTAAGCGGGAACCCCAAGAGACCCAGTACTTC